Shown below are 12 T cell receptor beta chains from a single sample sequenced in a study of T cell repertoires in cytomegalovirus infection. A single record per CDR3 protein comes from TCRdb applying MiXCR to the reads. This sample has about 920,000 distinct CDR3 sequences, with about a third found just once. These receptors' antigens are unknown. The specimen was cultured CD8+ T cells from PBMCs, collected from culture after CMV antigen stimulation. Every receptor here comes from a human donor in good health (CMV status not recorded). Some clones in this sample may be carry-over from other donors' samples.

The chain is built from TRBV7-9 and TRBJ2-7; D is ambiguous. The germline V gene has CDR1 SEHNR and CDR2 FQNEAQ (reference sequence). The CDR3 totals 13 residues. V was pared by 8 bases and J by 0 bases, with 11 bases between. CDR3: CASGVTFSYEQYF. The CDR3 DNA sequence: TGTGCCAGCGGGGTAACCTTCTCCTACGAGCAGTACTTC.

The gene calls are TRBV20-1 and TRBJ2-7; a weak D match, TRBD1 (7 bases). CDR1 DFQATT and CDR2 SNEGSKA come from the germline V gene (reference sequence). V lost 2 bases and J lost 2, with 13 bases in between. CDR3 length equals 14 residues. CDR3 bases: TGCAGTGCTAGACAGGGGGGAATAACCTACGAGCAGTACTTC. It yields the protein CSARQGGITYEQYF.

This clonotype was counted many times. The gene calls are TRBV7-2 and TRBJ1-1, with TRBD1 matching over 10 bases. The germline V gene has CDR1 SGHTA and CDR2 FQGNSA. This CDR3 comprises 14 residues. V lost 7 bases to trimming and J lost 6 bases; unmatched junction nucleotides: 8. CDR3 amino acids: CASTRTGGKAEAFF. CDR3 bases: TGTGCCAGCACCAGGACAGGGGGGAAGGCTGAAGCTTTCTTT. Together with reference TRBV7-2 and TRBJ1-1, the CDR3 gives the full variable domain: GAGVSQSPSNKVTEKGKDVELRCDPISGHTALYWYRQSLGQGLEFLIYFQGNSAPDKSGLPSDRFSAERTGGSVSTLTIQRTQQEDSAVYLCASTRTGGKAEAFFGQGTRLTVV.

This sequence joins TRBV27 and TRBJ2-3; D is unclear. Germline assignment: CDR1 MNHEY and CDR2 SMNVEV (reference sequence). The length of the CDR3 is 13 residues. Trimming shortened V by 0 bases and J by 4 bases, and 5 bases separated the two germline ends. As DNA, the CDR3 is TGTGCCAGCAGTTTATCAGGGTCAGATACGCAGTATTTT. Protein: CASSLSGSDTQYF.

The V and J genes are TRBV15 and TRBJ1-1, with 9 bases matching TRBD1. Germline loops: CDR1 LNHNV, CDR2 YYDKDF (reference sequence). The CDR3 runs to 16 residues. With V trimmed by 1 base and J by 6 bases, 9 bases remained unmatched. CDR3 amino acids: CATSRGGQGPAAEAFF. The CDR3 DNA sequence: TGTGCCACCAGCAGAGGCGGACAGGGGCCAGCAGCTGAAGCTTTCTTT.

The CDR3 protein is CASSMGAGSADTQYF. CDR3 nucleotides: TGTGCCAGTAGTATGGGAGCGGGGTCGGCAGATACGCAGTATTTT. The J gene is TRBJ2-3, the V gene TRBV19; 7 nucleotides match TRBD2. CDR3 length: 15 amino acids. V gave up 3 bases and J gave up 4 bases; unmatched junction bases: 7. Germline CDR1 reads LNHDA; CDR2 reads SQIVND (reference sequence).

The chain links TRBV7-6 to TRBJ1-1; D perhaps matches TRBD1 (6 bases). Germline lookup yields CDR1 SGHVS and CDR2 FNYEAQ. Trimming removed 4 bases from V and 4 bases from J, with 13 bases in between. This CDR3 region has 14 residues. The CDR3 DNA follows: TGTGCCAGCAGCTCAAGGGGGTCGGGCACTGAAGCTTTCTTT. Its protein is CASSSRGSGTEAFF. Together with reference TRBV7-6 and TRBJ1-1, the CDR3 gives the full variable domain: GAGVSQSPRYKVTKRGQDVALRCDPISGHVSLYWYRQALGQGPEFLTYFNYEAQQDKSGLPNDRFSAERPEGSISTLTIQRTEQRDSAMYRCASSSRGSGTEAFFGQGTRLTVV.

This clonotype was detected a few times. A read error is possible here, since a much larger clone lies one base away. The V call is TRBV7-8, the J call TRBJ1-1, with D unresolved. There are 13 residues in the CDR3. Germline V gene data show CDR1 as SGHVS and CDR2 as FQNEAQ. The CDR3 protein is CASSLVGNAEAFF. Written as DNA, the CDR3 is TGTGCCAGCAGCTTAGTAGGGAACGCTGAAGCTTTCTTT.

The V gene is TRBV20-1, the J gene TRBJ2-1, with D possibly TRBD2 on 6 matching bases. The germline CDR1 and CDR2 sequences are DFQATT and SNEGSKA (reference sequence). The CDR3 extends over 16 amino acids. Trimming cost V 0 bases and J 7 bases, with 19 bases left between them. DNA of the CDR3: TGCAGTGCTAGAGAAGGAGGAGCGGGCGCTTGGAATGAGCAGTTCTTC. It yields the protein CSAREGGAGAWNEQFF.

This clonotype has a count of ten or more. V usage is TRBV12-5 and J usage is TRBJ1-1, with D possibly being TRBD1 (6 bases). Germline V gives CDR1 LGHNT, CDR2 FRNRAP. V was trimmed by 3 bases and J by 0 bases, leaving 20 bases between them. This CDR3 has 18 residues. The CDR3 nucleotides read TGTGCTAGTGGTTTCGGACCGTCAAGGGGGGACGTGAACACTGAAGCTTTCTTT. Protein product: CASGFGPSRGDVNTEAFF.

The CDR3 DNA is TGTGCCAGCAGGCTTGGGGGTAGCCAAGAGACCCAGTACTTC. This translates into CASRLGGSQETQYF. The genes are TRBV27 and TRBJ2-5; possibly TRBD1 or TRBD2 for D (5 bases each). Per the germline V gene, CDR1 is MNHEY and CDR2 is SMNVEV (reference sequence). Trimming left V 6 bases short and J 1 base short, with 12 bases between. The CDR3 totals 14 residues.

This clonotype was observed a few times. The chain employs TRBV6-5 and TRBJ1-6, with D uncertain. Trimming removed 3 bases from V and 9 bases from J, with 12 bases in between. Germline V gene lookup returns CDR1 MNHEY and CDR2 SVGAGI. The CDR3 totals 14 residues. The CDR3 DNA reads TGTGCCAGCAGTTATGACGTACGGGGTTCACCCCTCCACTTT. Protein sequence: CASSYDVRGSPLHF.